These 32 T cell receptor beta chains were all obtained from the same sample, sequenced in a study of T cells after yellow fever vaccination. TCRdb itself ran the 5' RACE reads through MiXCR, one entry per CDR3 protein. Counted here are approximately 510,000 distinct CDR3 sequences, 20% to 25% occurring once; the ten biggest clones make up about 17%. This sample comprised PBMCs, obtained around 3 weeks after the first yellow fever vaccination. These receptors were obtained from a man in his late teens or twenties who received the YFV17D yellow fever vaccine.

The table lists this clonotype with a few counts. J is TRBJ1-5 and V is TRBV4-1; unclear D gene. Germline CDR1 reads MGHRA; CDR2 reads YSYEKL. CDR3 size: 13 residues. Trimming took off 0 bases at V and 9 bases at J, with 9 bases between the two ends. CDR3 in amino acids: CASSQEGRGPQHF. The CDR3 DNA reads TGCGCCAGCAGCCAAGAGGGCCGAGGGCCCCAGCATTTT.

The chain is built from TRBV11-2 and TRBJ1-2; no definite D call. Germline CDR1 and CDR2: SGHAT and FQNNGV. The V and J ends lost 1 base and 6 bases respectively, with 9 bases between them. This CDR3 spans 13 amino acids. In DNA, the CDR3 is TGTGCCAGCAGCTTAGTGGGTATTGATGGCTACACCTTC. It yields the protein CASSLVGIDGYTF.

This clonotype was observed a few times. The chain is built from TRBV4-1 and TRBJ2-1; D remains ambiguous. Germline-derived CDR1 and CDR2 are MGHRA and YSYEKL. This CDR3 region has 14 residues. Trimming took 0 bases from V and 5 from J, leaving 8 bases between them. As DNA, the CDR3 is TGCGCCAGCAGCCAAGATGTGGGTAACAATGAGCAGTTCTTC. Translating gives CASSQDVGNNEQFF.

This clonotype was counted between two and nine times. The J gene is TRBJ2-1, the V gene TRBV7-2; D gene uncertain. CDR3 size: 12 residues. Germline V lookup: CDR1 SGHTA, CDR2 FQGNSA. V was cut by 3 bases and J by 9 bases, with 9 bases left in between. The CDR3 spells CASSLFSFEQFF. The CDR3 DNA follows: TGTGCCAGCAGCTTGTTTTCCTTTGAGCAGTTCTTC.

The chain joins TRBV6-5 to TRBJ1-5; D gene unclear. The CDR3 has 16 amino acids. Germline CDR1 reads MNHEY; CDR2 reads SVGAGI. The V gene lost 0 bases and the J gene lost 0 bases, with 9 bases spanning the gap. The CDR3 DNA reads TGTGCCAGCAGTTACTCGGCACCCTATAGCAATCAGCCCCAGCATTTT. This sequence encodes CASSYSAPYSNQPQHF.

The V and J genes are TRBV6-1 and TRBJ1-5; a weak D match, TRBD1 (5 bases). V was cut by 2 bases and J by 4 bases, with 12 bases left in between. Germline V gives CDR1 MNHNS, CDR2 SASEGT. There are 15 residues in the CDR3. The CDR3 spells CASSEPGAGNQPQHF. Written as DNA, the CDR3 is TGTGCCAGCAGTGAACCCGGGGCGGGGAATCAGCCCCAGCATTTT.

The rearrangement links TRBV19 to TRBJ2-1, with D possibly matching TRBD2 (6 bases). The CDR3 has 13 amino acids. The ends were cut back, 7 bases at V and 8 bases at J, with 15 bases in the middle. Germline lookup yields CDR1 LNHDA and CDR2 SQIVND (reference sequence). The CDR3 DNA follows: TGTGCCAGTAACCCGGGGGAGGCGGATGAGCAGTTCTTC. Protein: CASNPGEADEQFF.

V gene TRBV10-3 combines with J gene TRBJ2-3, with D uncertain. The ends were cut back, 8 bases at V and 4 bases at J, with 13 bases in the middle. In germline, CDR1 is ENHRY, CDR2 SYGVKD. This CDR3 comprises 13 residues. This chain's CDR3 is CAISSTVADTQYF. CDR3 in DNA: TGTGCCATCTCCTCGACCGTGGCAGATACGCAGTATTTT.

This chain connects TRBV2 to TRBJ1-5, with D perhaps matching TRBD1 (5 bases). Trimming removed 2 bases from V and 1 base from J, with 6 bases in between. The CDR3 sequence is 14 residues long. Per germline, CDR1 SNHLY and CDR2 FYNNEI. The CDR3 here is CASSETGSNQPQHF. CDR3 DNA: TGTGCCAGCAGTGAAACAGGAAGCAATCAGCCCCAGCATTTT.

The chain's CDR3 is CASSSRTDINEQFF. The CDR3 nucleotides read TGTGCCAGCAGTTCTCGGACTGATATCAATGAGCAGTTCTTC. The chain carries TRBV12-3 or TRBV12-4 and TRBJ2-1; the D gene is possibly TRBD2 (5 bases). Trimming removed 4 bases at V and 6 bases at J, with 13 bases between. This CDR3 is 14 amino acids long.

In its sample, this clonotype was seen a few times. The V and J genes are TRBV5-6 and TRBJ2-6; TRBD1 might be the D (5 bases). This CDR3 contains 16 residues. The germline V gene encodes CDR1 SGHDT and CDR2 YYEEEE. Trimming shortened V by 2 bases and J by 4 bases, and 13 bases separated the two germline ends. The CDR3 DNA sequence: TGTGCCAGCAGCTTTCTAGGGGCGCGGGGGGCCAACGTCCTGACTTTC. It encodes CASSFLGARGANVLTF.

This clonotype was detected only a few times. This chain joins TRBV5-4 and TRBJ2-2; D not resolved. Per the germline V gene, CDR1 is SGHNT and CDR2 is YYREEE (reference sequence). Trimming took 0 bases from V and 6 from J, leaving 9 bases between them. This CDR3 has 14 residues. The CDR3 here is CASSLAFSPGELFF. The CDR3 DNA follows: TGTGCCAGCAGCTTGGCCTTCTCCCCCGGGGAGCTGTTTTTT.

A few counts support this clonotype. The chain employs TRBV7-9 and TRBJ2-3; D is undetermined. The CDR3 is made up of 13 amino acids. Germline V gene sequence: CDR1 SEHNR, CDR2 FQNEAQ (reference sequence). Trimming pared 4 bases from V and 11 bases from J, leaving 16 bases between. CDR3 sequence reads: CASSSPPWSGQYF. Written as DNA, the CDR3 is TGTGCCAGCAGCTCACCCCCATGGTCGGGGCAGTATTTT.

The count of this clonotype is one. The V and J genes are TRBV7-8 and TRBJ2-5; the D is unclear. The V end was cut by 1 base, the J end by 2 bases, with 8 bases between. The CDR3 length is 14 residues. Germline assignment: CDR1 SGHVS and CDR2 FQNEAQ. The DNA for the CDR3 is TGTGCCAGCAGCTTAGGGCAACAGCAAGAGACCCAGTACTTC. This sequence encodes CASSLGQQQETQYF.

The sample holds a few counts of this clonotype. The V and J genes are TRBV5-4 and TRBJ2-3; D is perhaps TRBD1 (6 bases). The V end lost 4 bases, the J end lost 2 bases, and 11 bases lay between the germline ends. CDR1 is SGHNT, CDR2 YYREEE, per germline (reference sequence). This CDR3 region has 14 residues. The CDR3 DNA follows: TGTGCCAGCAGCGATGGGGGCGTCACAGATACGCAGTATTTT. This codes for CASSDGGVTDTQYF.

This clonotype was observed a few times. The chain couples TRBV23-1 to TRBJ2-3; D not certain. TRBV23-1 carries the ORF label, with uncertain function. V shed 4 bases and J shed 2 bases, with 19 bases lying between them. The CDR3 totals 17 residues. This chain's CDR3 is CASSRVNGRLTTDTQYF. The CDR3 DNA reads as TGCGCCAGCAGTCGCGTGAACGGGCGATTAACCACAGATACGCAGTATTTT.

The chain links TRBV4-3 to TRBJ1-4; no definite D call. CDR3 length: 18 amino acids. The V end lost 4 bases, the J end lost 0 bases, and 18 bases lay between the germline ends. Germline CDR1 LGHNA, CDR2 YSLEER. CDR3 protein: CASSRIRGIGATNEKLFF. The CDR3 DNA sequence: TGCGCCAGCAGCCGTATTCGGGGTATTGGGGCAACTAATGAAAAACTGTTTTTT.

In this sample, this clonotype turned up a few times. The chain has TRBV27 and TRBJ2-3; D might be TRBD1 (5 bases). The ends were cut back, 4 bases at V and 7 bases at J, with 9 bases in the middle. Per the germline V gene, CDR1 is MNHEY and CDR2 is SMNVEV (reference sequence). The CDR3 extends over 12 amino acids. CDR3 residues: CASSSGSNTQYF. The CDR3 coding sequence is TGTGCCAGCAGTTCAGGGTCGAATACGCAGTATTTT.

The rearrangement links TRBV4-1 to TRBJ2-3; 8 bases agree with TRBD1. CDR1 and CDR2 (germline): MGHRA, YSYEKL. This CDR3 has 16 residues. V was pared by 6 bases and J by 0 bases, with 8 bases of the junction left unmatched. The CDR3 here is CASRSNRGRSTDTQYF. CDR3 bases: TGCGCCAGCAGATCCAACAGGGGGAGAAGCACAGATACGCAGTATTTT.

The chain combines TRBV12-5 with TRBJ1-1; TRBD1 might be the D (5 bases). This CDR3 is built from 16 residues. V was cut by 6 bases and J by 0 bases, with 17 bases left in between. Looked up from germline, CDR1 is LGHNT and CDR2 is FRNRAP. CDR3 region: CASGRSQTDLNTEAFF. DNA for the CDR3: TGTGCTAGTGGCCGGTCGCAGACAGATTTGAACACTGAAGCTTTCTTT.

V is TRBV12-3 or TRBV12-4 and J is TRBJ2-5; D possibly uses TRBD1 or TRBD2 (5 bases each). The CDR3 is 13 amino acids. V shed 4 bases and J shed 3 bases, with 9 bases lying between them. The CDR3 sequence: CASSWDQEETQYF. The CDR3 DNA is TGTGCCAGCAGTTGGGACCAGGAAGAGACCCAGTACTTC.

The table lists this clonotype with a few counts. The chain has TRBV5-1 and TRBJ2-1, with D possibly matching TRBD2 (6 bases). Between the trimmed V and J ends, which lost 4 bases and 7 bases, there was a span of 15 bases. CDR3 length: 14 amino acids. Per germline, CDR1 SGHRS and CDR2 YFSETQ. CDR3 in amino acids: CASSVAEFLNEQFF. CDR3 sequence (DNA): TGCGCCAGCAGCGTAGCGGAATTTCTTAATGAGCAGTTCTTC.

The chain has TRBV9 and TRBJ2-1, with a tentative D call TRBD2 (7 bases). The CDR3 is made up of 19 amino acids. The germline V gene has CDR1 SGDLS and CDR2 YYNGEE. Between the trimmed V and J ends, which lost 0 bases and 2 bases, there was a span of 21 bases. The CDR3 is CASSVDPVLLGGPYNEQFF. CDR3 DNA sequence: TGTGCCAGCAGCGTAGACCCGGTCCTCCTGGGGGGGCCCTACAATGAGCAGTTCTTC.

The chain has TRBV2 and TRBJ1-1, with 10 bases aligning to TRBD1. Germline CDR1 reads SNHLY; CDR2 reads FYNNEI. J gave up 5 bases and V 4 bases, and 4 bases lay outside the gene matches. The CDR3 sequence is 14 residues long. DNA of the CDR3: TGTGCCAGCAGTGTAAGGGACAGGGGAACTGAAGCTTTCTTT. This codes for CASSVRDRGTEAFF.

This clonotype was detected a few times. This chain links TRBV4-3 with TRBJ1-2; no clear D gene. V was cut by 1 base and J by 4 bases, with 13 bases left in between. The germline V gene has CDR1 LGHNA and CDR2 YSLEER. The CDR3 totals 15 residues. CDR3 loop: CASSQGKSFTYGYTF. DNA for the CDR3: TGCGCCAGCAGCCAAGGAAAATCGTTCACCTATGGCTACACCTTC.

The chain links TRBV2 to TRBJ2-7, with 9 bases matching TRBD1. Trimming cost V 4 bases and J 5 bases; bases outside gene matches: 6. There are 14 residues in the CDR3. Germline values: CDR1 SNHLY, CDR2 FYNNEI. CDR3: CASSGGTGRNEQYF. The CDR3 nucleotides read TGTGCCAGCAGTGGGGGGACAGGGAGGAACGAGCAGTACTTC.

This clonotype was seen a handful of times. The V gene is TRBV3-1, the J gene TRBJ1-3, with a weak D call TRBD1 (5 bases). The CDR3 runs to 16 residues. The V end lost 4 bases, the J end lost 8 bases, and 21 bases lay between the germline ends. Per the germline V gene, CDR1 is LGHDT and CDR2 is YNNKEL (reference sequence). CDR3 loop: CASSPLRDHFGHTIYF. As DNA, the CDR3 is TGTGCCAGCAGCCCACTCCGGGACCATTTCGGACACACCATATATTTT.

Comment on this clonotype: The junction departs from the called germline gene at one end, perhaps through a read error. The chain uses TRBV7-7 and TRBJ2-5, with 8 bases fitting TRBD1. This CDR3 has 14 residues. Germline V gene data show CDR1 as SSHAT and CDR2 as FNYEAQ (reference sequence). The CDR3 loop reads CASSSTGDLGTQYF. The CDR3 DNA follows: TGTGCTAGCAGCTCGACAGGGGATCTAGGGACCCAGTACTTC.

The J gene is TRBJ1-5, the V gene TRBV4-1, with no clear D. Trimming left V 1 base short and J 3 bases short, with 13 bases between. Germline V gene sequence: CDR1 MGHRA, CDR2 YSYEKL. The length of the CDR3 is 16 residues. CDR3: CASSQVLMADNQPQHF. DNA for the CDR3: TGCGCCAGCAGCCAAGTTTTAATGGCAGACAATCAGCCCCAGCATTTT.

The rearrangement uses TRBV20-1 and TRBJ2-1; no definite D call. Between the trimmed V and J ends, which lost 3 bases and 8 bases, there was a span of 5 bases. Germline loops: CDR1 DFQATT, CDR2 SNEGSKA (reference sequence). This CDR3 is built from 10 residues. The CDR3 loop reads CSASHHEQFF. Written as DNA, the CDR3 is TGCAGTGCTAGTCACCATGAGCAGTTCTTC.

The rearrangement uses TRBV30 and TRBJ1-1; D not resolved. Trimming pared 2 bases from V and 9 bases from J, leaving 13 bases between. Looked up from germline, CDR1 is GTSNPN and CDR2 is SVGIG (reference sequence). The CDR3 loop spans 12 amino acids. In DNA form, the CDR3 reads TGTGCCTGGAGTATCGTTGGTGGGAAAGCTTTCTTT. Its protein product is CAWSIVGGKAFF.

The chain joins TRBV2 to TRBJ1-4; D gene ambiguous. CDR1 is SNHLY and CDR2 is FYNNEI in the germline V gene. Trimming left V 5 bases short and J 7 bases short, with 11 bases between. The CDR3 is 13 residues long. In DNA, the CDR3 is TGTGCCAGCAGTTATGTACTTGGTGAAAAACTGTTTTTT. As protein: CASSYVLGEKLFF. Together with reference TRBV2 and TRBJ1-4, the CDR3 gives the full variable domain: EPEVTQTPSHQVTQMGQEVILRCVPISNHLYFYWYRQILGQKVEFLVSFYNNEISEKSEIFDDQFSVERPDGSNFTLKIRSTKLEDSAMYFCASSYVLGEKLFFGSGTQLSVL.